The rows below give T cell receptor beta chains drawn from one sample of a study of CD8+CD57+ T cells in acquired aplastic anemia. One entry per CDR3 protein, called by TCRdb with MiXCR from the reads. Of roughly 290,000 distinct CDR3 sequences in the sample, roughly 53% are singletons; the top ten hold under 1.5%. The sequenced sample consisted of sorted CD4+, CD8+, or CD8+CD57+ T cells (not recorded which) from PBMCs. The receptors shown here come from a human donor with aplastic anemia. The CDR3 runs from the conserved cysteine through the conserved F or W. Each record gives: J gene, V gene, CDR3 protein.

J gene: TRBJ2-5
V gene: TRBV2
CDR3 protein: CASSEARSFQETQYF

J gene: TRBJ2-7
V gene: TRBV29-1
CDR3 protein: CSLGGQGSSGQYF

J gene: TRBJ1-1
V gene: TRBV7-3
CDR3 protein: CASSLTPMNTEAFF

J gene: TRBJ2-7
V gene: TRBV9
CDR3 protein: CASSVGDGHIYEQYF

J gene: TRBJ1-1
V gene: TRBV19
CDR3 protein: CASSIDRDSEAFF

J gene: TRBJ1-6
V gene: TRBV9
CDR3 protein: CASSVDGDRRNSPLHF

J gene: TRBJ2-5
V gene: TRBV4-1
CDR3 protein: CASSQSDREETQYF

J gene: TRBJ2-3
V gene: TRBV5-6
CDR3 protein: CASSLFEPTDTQYF

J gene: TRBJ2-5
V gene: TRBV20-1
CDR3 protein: CSAVQGVQETQYF

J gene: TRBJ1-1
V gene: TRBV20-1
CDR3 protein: CSVQSQGGGGTEAFF

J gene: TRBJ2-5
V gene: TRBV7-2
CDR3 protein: CASSFWLAGEETQYF

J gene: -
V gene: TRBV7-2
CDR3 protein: CASTTGGNPSYEQYF

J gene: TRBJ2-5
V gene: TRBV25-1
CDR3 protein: CASSSGTGATETQYF

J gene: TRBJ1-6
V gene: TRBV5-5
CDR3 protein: CASSANREGHSPLHF

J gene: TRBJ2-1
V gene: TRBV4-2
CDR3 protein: CASSQGRAGGHEQFF

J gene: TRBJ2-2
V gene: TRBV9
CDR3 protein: CASSVAGSGELFF

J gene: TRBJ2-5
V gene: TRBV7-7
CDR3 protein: CASSYGTSGSETQYF

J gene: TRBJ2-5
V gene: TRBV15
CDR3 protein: CATSRPGTSGMGETQYF

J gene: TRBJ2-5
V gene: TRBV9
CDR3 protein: CASSPPRGWYQETQYF

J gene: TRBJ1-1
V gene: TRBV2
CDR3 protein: CASSGDRIQAFF

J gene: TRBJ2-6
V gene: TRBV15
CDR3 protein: CATSREGVGANVLTF

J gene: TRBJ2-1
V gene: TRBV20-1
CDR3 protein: CSARVRVSGGANEQFF

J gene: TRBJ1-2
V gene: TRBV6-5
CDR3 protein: CASSYGKDRGYGYTF

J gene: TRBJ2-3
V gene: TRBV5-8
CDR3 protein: CASSLVSGQGKIDTQYF

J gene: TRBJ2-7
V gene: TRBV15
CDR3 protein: CATSSTTSGGYEQYF

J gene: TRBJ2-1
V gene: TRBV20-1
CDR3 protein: CSARPSLAGGGYNEQFF

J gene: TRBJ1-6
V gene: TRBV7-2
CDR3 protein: CASSRYNSPLHF

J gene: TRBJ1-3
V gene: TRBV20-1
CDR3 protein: CSARDPRSGNTIYF

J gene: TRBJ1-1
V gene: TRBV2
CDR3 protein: CASRVTLNTEAFF

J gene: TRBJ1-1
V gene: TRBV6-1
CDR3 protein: CASSDPTGGSTEAFF

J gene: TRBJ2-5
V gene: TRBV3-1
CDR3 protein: CASSQGVEDTQTQYF

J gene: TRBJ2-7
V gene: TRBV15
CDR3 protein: CATSRDLGPYEQYF

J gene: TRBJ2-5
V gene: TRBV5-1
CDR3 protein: CASTNSETQYF

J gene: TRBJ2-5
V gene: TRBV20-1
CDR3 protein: CSATPPGVQETQYF

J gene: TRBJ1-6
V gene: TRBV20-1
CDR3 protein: CSAADTSGRALHF

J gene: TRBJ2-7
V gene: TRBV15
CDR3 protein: CATSRDSPSYEQYF

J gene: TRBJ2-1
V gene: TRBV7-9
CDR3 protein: CASSLGDTGFGEQFF

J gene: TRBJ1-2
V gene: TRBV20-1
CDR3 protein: CSARDAIGERIPLPGSYTF

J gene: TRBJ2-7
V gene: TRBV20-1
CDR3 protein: CSASLLAGRSYEQYF

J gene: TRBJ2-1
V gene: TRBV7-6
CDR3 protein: CASSSLWYGDNEQFF

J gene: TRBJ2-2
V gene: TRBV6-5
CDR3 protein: CASSRGASGTPGELFF

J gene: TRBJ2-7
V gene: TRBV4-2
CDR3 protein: CASSQDVSLAGGPAYEQYF

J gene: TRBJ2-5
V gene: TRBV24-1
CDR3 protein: CATSNGAQGRMEETQYF

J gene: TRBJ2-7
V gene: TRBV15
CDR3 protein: CATSRTRTLVYEQYF

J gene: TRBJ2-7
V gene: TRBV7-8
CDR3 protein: CASSPYGPSGSYEQYF

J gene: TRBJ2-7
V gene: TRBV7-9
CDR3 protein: CASSPRTGLGYEQYF

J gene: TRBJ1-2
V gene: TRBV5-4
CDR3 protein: CASSDRAIPYGYTF

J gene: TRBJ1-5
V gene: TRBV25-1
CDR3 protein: CASSEGREYSNQPQHF

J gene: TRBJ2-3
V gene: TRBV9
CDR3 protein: CASSSGGSTDTQYF

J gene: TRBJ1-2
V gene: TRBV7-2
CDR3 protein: CASSLRRHYGYTF

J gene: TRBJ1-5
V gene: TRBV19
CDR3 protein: CASSEVNGDSNQPQHF

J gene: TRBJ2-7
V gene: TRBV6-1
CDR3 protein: CASRVLAGGAYEQYF

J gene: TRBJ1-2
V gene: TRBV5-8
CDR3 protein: CASRLTGSGYTF

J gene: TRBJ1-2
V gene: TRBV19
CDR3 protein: CASEKGRASGNTF